This TCR beta chain comes out of a study of cytomegalovirus exposure and HLA in healthy donors. Study-wide results and limits: Beyond CMV serostatus, there was no information to go on about immune exposure.

The CDR3 is made up of 13 amino acids. V was cut by 5 bases and J by 2 bases, with 9 bases left in between. Germline values: CDR1 LNHDA, CDR2 SQIVND (reference sequence). Both 60 Vbeta primers and 13 Jbeta primers went into the PCR. TCRdb keeps only in-frame clones here, not all; method: immunoSEQ multiplex PCR. Of approximately 160,000 clones in the sample, around 79% are singletons; the top ten hold 2.6%. Of note for this clone: Its antigen is still unknown.

The TCR comes from a woman in her forties in good health and CMV-seropositive. Material for sequencing was PBMCs. The rearrangement links TRBV19 to TRBJ1-2, with a weak D call TRBD1 (6 bases). This CDR3 reads CASSLTGNYGYTF. The CDR3 DNA reads as TGTGCCAGTAGTCTTACAGGGAACTATGGCTACACCTTC. Supplemented by reference TRBV19 and TRBJ1-2, the full variable domain reads DGGITQSPKYLFRKEGQNVTLSCEQNLNHDAMYWYRQDPGQGLRLIYYSQIVNDFQKGDIAEGYSVSREKKESFPLTVTSAQKNPTAFYLCASSLTGNYGYTFGSGTRLTVV.